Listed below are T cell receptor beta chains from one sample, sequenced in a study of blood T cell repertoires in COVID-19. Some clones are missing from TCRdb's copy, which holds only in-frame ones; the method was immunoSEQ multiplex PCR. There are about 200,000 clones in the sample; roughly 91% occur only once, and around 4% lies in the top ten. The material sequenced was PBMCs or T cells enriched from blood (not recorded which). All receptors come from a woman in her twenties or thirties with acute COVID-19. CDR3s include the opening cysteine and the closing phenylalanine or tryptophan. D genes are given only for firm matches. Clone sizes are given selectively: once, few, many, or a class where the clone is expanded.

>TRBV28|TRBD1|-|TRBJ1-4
CASSPPQGGVEKLFF
TGTGCCAGCAGTCCCCCCCAGGGGGGCGTGGAAAAACTGTTTTTT
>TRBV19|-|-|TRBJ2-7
CASSIEAEQYF
TGTGCCAGTAGTATAGAAGCAGAGCAGTACTTC
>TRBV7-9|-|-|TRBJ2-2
CASSFGRDTGELFF
TGTGCCAGCAGCTTTGGCAGGGACACCGGGGAGCTGTTTTTT
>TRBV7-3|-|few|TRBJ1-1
CASSEQGNTEAFF
TGTGCCAGCAGCGAACAGGGCAACACTGAAGCTTTCTTT
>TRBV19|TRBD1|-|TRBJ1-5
CASEFRDRAYSNQPQHF
TGTGCCAGTGAGTTCCGGGACAGGGCTTATAGCAATCAGCCCCAGCATTTT
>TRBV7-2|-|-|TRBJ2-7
CASSSGGGPYEQYF
TGTGCCAGCAGCTCAGGGGGAGGCCCCTACGAGCAGTACTTC
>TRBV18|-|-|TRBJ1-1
CASSPSTEAFF
TGTGCCAGCTCACCATCTACTGAAGCTTTCTTT
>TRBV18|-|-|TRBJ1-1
CASSPNWNTEAFF
TGTGCCAGCTCACCCAATTGGAACACTGAAGCTTTCTTT
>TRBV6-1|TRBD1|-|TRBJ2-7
CASSEDGTVVYEQYF
TGTGCCAGCAGTGAAGATGGGACAGTAGTCTACGAGCAGTACTTC
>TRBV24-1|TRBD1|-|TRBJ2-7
CATSDKGQGNYEQYF
TGTGCCACCAGTGATAAAGGACAGGGGAACTACGAGCAGTACTTC
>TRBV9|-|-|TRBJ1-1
CASSVGGGRTEAFF
TGTGCCAGCAGCGTGGGAGGAGGTAGGACTGAAGCTTTCTTT
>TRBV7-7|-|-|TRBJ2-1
CASSPLPRGSSYNEQFF
TGTGCCAGCAGCCCCCTCCCCCGGGGGAGCTCCTACAATGAGCAGTTCTTC
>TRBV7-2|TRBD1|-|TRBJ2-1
CASKKPGQGRVNEQFF
TGTGCCAGCAAAAAACCGGGACAGGGGAGGGTCAATGAGCAGTTCTTC
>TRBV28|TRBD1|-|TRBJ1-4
CASSARTGKAEKLFF
TGTGCCAGCAGCGCCAGGACAGGGAAGGCTGAAAAACTGTTTTTT
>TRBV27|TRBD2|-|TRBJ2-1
CASRAGGGFLLLWFF
TGTGCCAGCCGGGCGGGCGGGGGATTTTTACTACTTTGGTTCTTC
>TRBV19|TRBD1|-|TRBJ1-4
CASSNGLGTGDEKLFF
TGTGCCAGTAGTAACGGGTTGGGGACAGGGGATGAAAAACTGTTTTTT
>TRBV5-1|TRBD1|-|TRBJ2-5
CASGSTGVQETQYF
TGCGCCAGCGGATCGACAGGGGTCCAAGAGACCCAGTACTTC
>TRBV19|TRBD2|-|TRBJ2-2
CASSIEGGAGGPRTGELFF
TGTGCCAGTAGTATCGAGGGGGGAGCGGGGGGCCCGCGTACCGGGGAGCTGTTTTTT
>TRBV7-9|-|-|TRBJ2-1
CASSAEGTHSYNEQFF
TGTGCCAGCAGCGCCGAGGGGACTCATTCCTACAATGAGCAGTTCTTC
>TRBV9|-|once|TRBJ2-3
CASSVGLAPSTDTQYF
TGTGCCAGCAGCGTAGGTCTAGCACCAAGCACAGATACGCAGTATTTT
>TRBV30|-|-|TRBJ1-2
CAWSLGEGYTF
TGTGCCTGGAGTCTTGGGGAGGGCTACACCTTC
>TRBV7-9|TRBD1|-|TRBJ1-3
CASRPGTGLLSGNTIYF
TGTGCCAGCAGGCCCGGGACAGGGCTTCTATCTGGAAACACCATATATTTT
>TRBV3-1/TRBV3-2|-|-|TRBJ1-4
CASSQGPTNEKLFF
TGTGCCAGCAGCCAAGGGCCAACTAATGAAAAACTGTTTTTT
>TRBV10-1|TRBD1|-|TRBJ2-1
CASSLTGTGVNEQFF
TGCGCCAGCAGTCTTACCGGGACAGGGGTGAATGAGCAGTTCTTC
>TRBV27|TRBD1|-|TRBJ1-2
CASTRTGSSGYTF
TGTGCCAGCACGAGGACAGGCTCAAGCGGCTACACCTTC
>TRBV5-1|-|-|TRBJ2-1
CASSFAGFNEQFF
TGCGCCAGCAGCTTTGCAGGGTTCAATGAGCAGTTCTTC
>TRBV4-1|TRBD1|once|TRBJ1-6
CASSQVGQRNSPLHF
TGCGCCAGCAGCCAAGTGGGACAGAGAAATTCACCCCTCCACTTT
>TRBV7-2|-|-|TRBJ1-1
CASSPGGRWDTEAFF
TGTGCCAGCAGCCCCGGGGGGCGATGGGACACTGAAGCTTTCTTT
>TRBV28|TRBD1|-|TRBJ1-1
CASSSMTGLRTEAFF
TGTGCCAGCAGTTCCATGACAGGGCTTCGCACTGAAGCTTTCTTT
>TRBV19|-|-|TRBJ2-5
CASGDFQETQYF
TGTGCCAGTGGGGACTTTCAAGAGACCCAGTACTTC
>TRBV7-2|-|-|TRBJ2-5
CASSPAGQETQYF
TGTGCCAGCAGCCCCGCGGGGCAAGAGACCCAGTACTTC
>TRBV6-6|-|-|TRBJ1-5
CASSRGTPATQPQHF
TGTGCCAGCAGTCGCGGGACTCCCGCTACACAGCCCCAGCATTTT
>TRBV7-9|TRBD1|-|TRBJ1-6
CASSLKGQANSPLHF
TGTGCCAGCAGCTTGAAGGGACAGGCCAATTCACCCCTCCACTTT
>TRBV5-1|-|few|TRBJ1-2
CASSLTVGTSGYTF
TGCGCCAGCAGCTTGACGGTGGGAACTAGTGGCTACACCTTC
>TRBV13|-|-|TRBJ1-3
CASSFDTQSGNTIYF
TGTGCCAGCAGCTTCGACACTCAATCTGGAAACACCATATATTTT
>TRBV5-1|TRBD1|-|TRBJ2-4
CASSPGTGKNIQYF
TGCGCCAGCAGCCCTGGGACAGGGAAAAACATTCAGTACTTC
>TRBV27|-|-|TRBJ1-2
CASSFTGGPYGYTF
TGTGCCAGCAGTTTTACCGGGGGTCCCTATGGCTACACCTTC
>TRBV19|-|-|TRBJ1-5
CASRSEDRNNQPQHF
TGTGCCAGTAGATCCGAAGACAGAAATAATCAGCCCCAGCATTTT
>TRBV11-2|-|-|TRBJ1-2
CASSLDPRATYGYTF
TGTGCCAGCAGCTTAGACCCGCGGGCTACCTATGGCTACACCTTC
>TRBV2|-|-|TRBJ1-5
CASSLQVTNQPQHF
TGTGCCAGCAGCCTACAGGTTACCAATCAGCCCCAGCATTTT
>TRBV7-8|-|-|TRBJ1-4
CASSQAAGTNEKLFF
TGTGCCAGCAGCCAAGCGGCGGGAACTAATGAAAAACTGTTTTTT
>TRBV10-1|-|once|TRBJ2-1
CASSESGGASFNEQFF
TGCGCCAGCAGTGAGTCGGGGGGGGCAAGTTTCAATGAGCAGTTCTTC